Listed below are T cell receptor beta chains from one sample, sequenced in a study of CD8 T cells in Susac syndrome. Each CDR3 protein gets one entry after TCRdb re-called the immunoSEQ multiplex PCR reads with MiXCR. The table records some 400,000 distinct CDR3 sequences, 85% to 90% of them present only once. The sequenced sample was CD8+ T cells from PBMCs. These receptors all come from a human donor with multiple sclerosis. Each CDR3 is given with its conserved first and last residue. The order of the fields is clone size, J gene, D gene, V gene, CDR3 DNA, CDR3 protein. A D gene is named only where the DNA matches it firmly. Some rows have no size entry. The others give once, few or many, or a class for an expanded clone.

clone size: -
J gene: TRBJ1-1
D gene: -
V gene: TRBV7-9
CDR3 DNA: TGTGCCAGCAGCTTAGCCGAGGTGAGAGCTTTCTTT
CDR3 protein: CASSLAEVRAFF

clone size: few
J gene: TRBJ2-2
D gene: -
V gene: TRBV6-1
CDR3 DNA: TGTGCCAGCAGTGACGGGGACACCGGGGAGCTGTTTTTT
CDR3 protein: CASSDGDTGELFF

clone size: -
J gene: TRBJ1-4
D gene: TRBD1
V gene: TRBV2
CDR3 DNA: TGTGCCAGCAGTGGGACAGGGGAGTCAGCTAATGAAAAACTGTTTTTT
CDR3 protein: CASSGTGESANEKLFF

clone size: once
J gene: TRBJ1-4
D gene: -
V gene: TRBV30
CDR3 DNA: TGTGCCTGGAGTGTACGAGGAGAAAAACTGTTTTTT
CDR3 protein: CAWSVRGEKLFF

clone size: -
J gene: TRBJ2-7
D gene: TRBD1
V gene: TRBV12-5
CDR3 DNA: TGTGCTAGTGGTTCGGGACAGGGTTTCTACGAGCAGTACTTC
CDR3 protein: CASGSGQGFYEQYF

clone size: -
J gene: TRBJ2-7
D gene: -
V gene: TRBV6-1
CDR3 DNA: TGTGCCAGCAGTGATAAGGGCAGAGACTACGAGCAGTACTTC
CDR3 protein: CASSDKGRDYEQYF

clone size: -
J gene: TRBJ2-5
D gene: TRBD2
V gene: TRBV5-6
CDR3 DNA: TGTGCCAGCAGCTCGGGACTAGCGGAACAAGAGACCCAGTACTTC
CDR3 protein: CASSSGLAEQETQYF

clone size: -
J gene: TRBJ2-3
D gene: TRBD2
V gene: TRBV27
CDR3 DNA: TGTGCCAGCAGTTTGCCCGGGAGGGTTAGCACAGATACGCAGTATTTT
CDR3 protein: CASSLPGRVSTDTQYF

clone size: -
J gene: TRBJ1-1
D gene: -
V gene: TRBV27
CDR3 DNA: TGTGCCAGCAGTTTGAGGGGAATTCTTCCCTTAACTGAAGCTTTCTTT
CDR3 protein: CASSLRGILPLTEAFF

clone size: -
J gene: TRBJ1-1
D gene: -
V gene: TRBV5-1
CDR3 DNA: TGCGCCAGCAGCCAGGAGAGGGGCTGGGGCACTGAAGCTTTCTTT
CDR3 protein: CASSQERGWGTEAFF

clone size: -
J gene: TRBJ1-2
D gene: TRBD1
V gene: TRBV4-1
CDR3 DNA: TGCGCCAGCAGCCACGAACAGGGGGCTAACTATGGCTACACCTTC
CDR3 protein: CASSHEQGANYGYTF

clone size: -
J gene: TRBJ2-2
D gene: TRBD2
V gene: TRBV12-5
CDR3 DNA: TGTGCTAGTGGTTTGGCTAGCGGGGAGAACACCGGGGAGCTGTTTTTT
CDR3 protein: CASGLASGENTGELFF

clone size: -
J gene: TRBJ1-2
D gene: TRBD1
V gene: TRBV20-1
CDR3 DNA: TGCAGTGCTAGAGGCATGGAGGACAGGGTTTTTTTC
CDR3 protein: CSARGMEDRVFF

clone size: once
J gene: TRBJ2-5
D gene: TRBD2
V gene: TRBV30
CDR3 DNA: TGTGCCTGGAGTGGAGCGGGGGGGCTTTGGGAGACCCAGTACTTC
CDR3 protein: CAWSGAGGLWETQYF

clone size: -
J gene: TRBJ2-1
D gene: -
V gene: TRBV9
CDR3 DNA: TGTGCCAGCAGCGTAGATCGGGGGATCTACAATGAGCAGTTCTTC
CDR3 protein: CASSVDRGIYNEQFF

clone size: -
J gene: TRBJ2-2
D gene: TRBD2
V gene: TRBV28
CDR3 DNA: TGTGCCAGCAGTTTGGGACTAGCGGGAGTCCCCGGGGAGCTGTTTTTT
CDR3 protein: CASSLGLAGVPGELFF

clone size: -
J gene: TRBJ2-1
D gene: TRBD1
V gene: TRBV7-8
CDR3 DNA: TGTGCCAGCAGCTTAGTTCAGGTGACAGGGCTCTCCTACAATGAGCAGTTCTTC
CDR3 protein: CASSLVQVTGLSYNEQFF

clone size: -
J gene: TRBJ1-5
D gene: -
V gene: TRBV19
CDR3 DNA: TGTGCCAGTCGGGGCAGCTCCGATCAGCCCCAGCATTTT
CDR3 protein: CASRGSSDQPQHF

clone size: -
J gene: TRBJ1-5
D gene: -
V gene: TRBV20-1
CDR3 DNA: TGCAGTGCTAGAGATTATCGGGAGCGGAGCAATCAGCCCCAGCATTTT
CDR3 protein: CSARDYRERSNQPQHF

clone size: -
J gene: TRBJ2-7
D gene: -
V gene: TRBV27
CDR3 DNA: TGTGCCAGCAGCCAGGGGGGGGACCCCTACGAGCAGTACTTC
CDR3 protein: CASSQGGDPYEQYF

clone size: once
J gene: TRBJ2-1
D gene: -
V gene: TRBV29-1
CDR3 DNA: TGCAGCGTTGAAGAGGGCGGGGTCCAAGAGCAGTTCTTC
CDR3 protein: CSVEEGGVQEQFF

clone size: -
J gene: TRBJ2-1
D gene: TRBD2
V gene: TRBV12-5
CDR3 DNA: TGTGCTAGTGGAAATTGGCCCAGGGCCAATCTAGCGGACAATTACAATGAGCAGTTCTTC
CDR3 protein: CASGNWPRANLADNYNEQFF

clone size: -
J gene: TRBJ1-4
D gene: -
V gene: TRBV5-8
CDR3 DNA: TGTGCCAGCAGCTTGGGCCAGCTAAATGAAAAACTGTTTTTT
CDR3 protein: CASSLGQLNEKLFF

clone size: -
J gene: TRBJ2-1
D gene: -
V gene: TRBV6-1
CDR3 DNA: TGTGCCAGCAGTGAAGCCAAGGGGGGGTCCTACAATGAGCAGTTCTTC
CDR3 protein: CASSEAKGGSYNEQFF

clone size: -
J gene: TRBJ1-2
D gene: TRBD1
V gene: TRBV5-1
CDR3 DNA: TGCGCCAGCAGCGCCTGGACAGGGTCCGACGGCTACACCTTC
CDR3 protein: CASSAWTGSDGYTF

clone size: few
J gene: TRBJ1-5
D gene: -
V gene: TRBV18
CDR3 DNA: TGTGCCAGCTCACCAGGAGGATATAGCAATCAGCCCCAGCATTTT
CDR3 protein: CASSPGGYSNQPQHF

clone size: -
J gene: TRBJ2-1
D gene: TRBD2
V gene: TRBV27
CDR3 DNA: TGTGCCAGCAGTTTATCGGCTAGCGGGAATGAGCAGTTCTTC
CDR3 protein: CASSLSASGNEQFF

clone size: -
J gene: TRBJ1-1
D gene: TRBD1
V gene: TRBV5-6
CDR3 DNA: TGTGCCAGCCGGACAGGGGGATTTGGGGACACTGAAGCTTTCTTT
CDR3 protein: CASRTGGFGDTEAFF